These 3 T cell receptor beta chains were sequenced from one sample in a study. One entry per CDR3 protein, called by TCRdb with MiXCR from the RT-PCR reads. The sample holds approximately 720,000 distinct CDR3 sequences, around 14% seen once. The sample was memory CD4+ T cells from blood. These receptors were obtained from a female donor in good health, serving as a healthy control.

This clonotype was recorded at least ten times. This chain joins TRBV6-4 and TRBJ2-2; D remains unclear. Germline CDR1 and CDR2: MRHNA and SNTAGT. V lost 2 bases and J 3 bases, leaving 4 bases between the germline ends. CDR3 length: 13 residues. In nucleotides, the CDR3 is TGTGCCAGCAGTGACAGGGACACCGGGGAGCTGTTTTTT. Amino acid sequence: CASSDRDTGELFF.

This chain connects TRBV7-8 to TRBJ1-2, with TRBD1 identical over 7 bases. CDR1 SGHVS and CDR2 FQNEAQ come from the germline V gene. The CDR3 has 13 residues. V dropped 5 bases and J dropped 4; count of bases not matched to a gene: 4. The CDR3, as DNA: TGTGCCAGCAGCCGAGGGGACAGCTATGGCTACACCTTC. It encodes CASSRGDSYGYTF.

V and J are TRBV4-2 and TRBJ2-5; 13 bases fit TRBD2. V gave up 4 bases and J gave up 4 bases; unmatched junction bases: 12. This CDR3 spans 18 amino acids. Per the germline V gene, CDR1 is LGHNA and CDR2 is YNFKEQ. The DNA for the CDR3 is TGTGCCAGCAGCCCTGGAGGGACTAGCGGGGCAGGGACAGAGACCCAGTACTTC. Its protein product is CASSPGGTSGAGTETQYF.